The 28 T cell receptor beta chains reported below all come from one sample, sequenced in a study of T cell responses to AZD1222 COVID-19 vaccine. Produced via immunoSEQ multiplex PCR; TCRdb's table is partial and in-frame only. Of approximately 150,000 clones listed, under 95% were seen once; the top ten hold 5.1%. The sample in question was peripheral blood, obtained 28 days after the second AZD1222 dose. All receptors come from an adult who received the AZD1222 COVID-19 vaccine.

This CDR3 reads CASSYSASGTAGELFF. For the CDR3, the DNA is TGTGCCAGCAGTTACTCAGCCAGCGGGACCGCCGGGGAGCTGTTTTTT. The chain links TRBV6-5 to TRBJ2-2, with 7 bases that match TRBD2. The CDR3 consists of 16 residues. Germline V gene data show CDR1 as MNHEY and CDR2 as SVGAGI. Losses at the gene ends were 0 bases for V and 6 bases for J; bases not matched to a gene: 7.

The CDR3 nucleotides read TGTGCCAGCTCACCGAGGACTAACTCCTACAATGAGCAGTTCTTC. This gives the protein CASSPRTNSYNEQFF. This chain connects TRBV18 to TRBJ2-1; D is perhaps TRBD2 (6 bases). This CDR3 region has 15 residues. The germline V gene encodes CDR1 KGHSH and CDR2 LQKENI. V gave up 3 bases and J gave up 0 bases, with 9 bases separating them. The entire variable domain, with the rest obtained from reference TRBV18 and TRBJ2-1, is as follows: NAGVMQNPRHLVRRRGQEARLRCSPMKGHSHVYWYRQLPEEGLKFMVYLQKENIIDESGMPKERFSAEFPKEGPSILRIQQVVRGDSAAYFCASSPRTNSYNEQFFGPGTRLTVL.

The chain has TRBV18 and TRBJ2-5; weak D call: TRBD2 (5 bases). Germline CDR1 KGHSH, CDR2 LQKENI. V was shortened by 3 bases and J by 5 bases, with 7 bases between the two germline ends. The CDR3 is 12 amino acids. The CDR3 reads CASSPTTETQYF. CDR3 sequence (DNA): TGTGCCAGCTCACCGACTACGGAGACCCAGTACTTC.

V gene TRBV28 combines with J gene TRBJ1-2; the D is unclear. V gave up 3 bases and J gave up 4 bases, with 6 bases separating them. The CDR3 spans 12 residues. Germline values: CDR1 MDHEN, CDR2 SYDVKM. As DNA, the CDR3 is TGTGCCAGCAGTTTGGGCAGCTATGGCTACACCTTC. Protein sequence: CASSLGSYGYTF.

CDR3 in amino acids: CASGWGQGNQPQHF. DNA for the CDR3: TGTGCCAGTGGCTGGGGGCAGGGGAATCAGCCCCAGCATTTT. This chain uses TRBV2 with TRBJ1-5, with D perhaps TRBD1 (6 bases). Germline CDR1 is SNHLY and CDR2 is FYNNEI. This CDR3 is 14 amino acids long. V was pared by 9 bases and J by 4 bases, with 16 bases between.

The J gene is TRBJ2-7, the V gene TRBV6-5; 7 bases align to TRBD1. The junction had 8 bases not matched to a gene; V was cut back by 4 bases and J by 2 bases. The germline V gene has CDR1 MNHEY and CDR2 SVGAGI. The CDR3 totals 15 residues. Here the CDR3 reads CASSSRDRATYEQYF. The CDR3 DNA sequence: TGTGCCAGCAGTTCCCGGGACAGAGCTACCTACGAGCAGTACTTC.

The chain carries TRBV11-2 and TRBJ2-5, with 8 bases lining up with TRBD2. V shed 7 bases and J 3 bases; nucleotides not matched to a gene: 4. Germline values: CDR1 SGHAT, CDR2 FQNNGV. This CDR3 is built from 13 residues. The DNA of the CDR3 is TGTGCCAGCACCCCAGCGGGAGAAGAGACCCAGTACTTC. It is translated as CASTPAGEETQYF.

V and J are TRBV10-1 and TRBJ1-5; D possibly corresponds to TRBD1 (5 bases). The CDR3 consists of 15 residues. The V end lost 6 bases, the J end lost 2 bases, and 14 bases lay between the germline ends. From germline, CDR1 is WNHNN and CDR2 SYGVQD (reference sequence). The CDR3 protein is CASRGGGVRNQPQHF. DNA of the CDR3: TGCGCCAGCAGAGGAGGAGGGGTTCGCAATCAGCCCCAGCATTTT.

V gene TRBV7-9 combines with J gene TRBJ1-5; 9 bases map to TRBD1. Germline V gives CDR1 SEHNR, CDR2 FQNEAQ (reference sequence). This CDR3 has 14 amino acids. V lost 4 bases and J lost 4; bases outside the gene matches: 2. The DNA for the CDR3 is TGTGCCAGCAGCTCGGGACAGGGAAATCAGCCCCAGCATTTT. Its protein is CASSSGQGNQPQHF. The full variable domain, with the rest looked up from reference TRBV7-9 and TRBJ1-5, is DTGVSQNPRHKITKRGQNVTFRCDPISEHNRLYWYRQTLGQGPEFLTYFQNEAQLEKSRLLSDRFSAERPKGSFSTLEIQRTEQGDSAMYLCASSSGQGNQPQHFGDGTRLSIL.

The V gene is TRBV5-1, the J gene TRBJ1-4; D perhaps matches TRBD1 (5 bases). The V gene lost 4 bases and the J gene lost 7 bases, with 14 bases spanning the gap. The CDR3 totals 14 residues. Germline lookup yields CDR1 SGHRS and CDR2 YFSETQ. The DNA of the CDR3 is TGCGCCAGCAGCCCGGACACGGAAGGTGAAAAACTGTTTTTT. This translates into CASSPDTEGEKLFF. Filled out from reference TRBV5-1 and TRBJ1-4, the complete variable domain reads KAGVTQTPRYLIKTRGQQVTLSCSPISGHRSVSWYQQTPGQGLQFLFEYFSETQRNKGNFPGRFSGRQFSNSRSEMNVSTLELGDSALYLCASSPDTEGEKLFFGSGTQLSVL.

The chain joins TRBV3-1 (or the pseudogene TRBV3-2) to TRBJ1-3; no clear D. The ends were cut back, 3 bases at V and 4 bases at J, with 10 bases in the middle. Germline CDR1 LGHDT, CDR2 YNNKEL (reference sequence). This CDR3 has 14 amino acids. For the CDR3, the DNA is TGTGCCAGCAGCCAGAGAGGTCTAGGAAACACCATATATTTT. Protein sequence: CASSQRGLGNTIYF.

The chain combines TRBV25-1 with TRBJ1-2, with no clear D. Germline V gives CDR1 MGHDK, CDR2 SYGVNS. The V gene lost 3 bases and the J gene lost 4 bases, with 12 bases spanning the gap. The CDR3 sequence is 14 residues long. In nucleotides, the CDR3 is TGTGCCAGCAGTGAGAATAGATTGGGCTATGGCTACACCTTC. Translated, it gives CASSENRLGYGYTF.

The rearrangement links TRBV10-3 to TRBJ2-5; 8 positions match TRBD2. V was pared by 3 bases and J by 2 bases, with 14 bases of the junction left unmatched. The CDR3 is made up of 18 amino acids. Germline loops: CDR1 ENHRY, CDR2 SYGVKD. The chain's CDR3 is CAISDEFGAGEAQETQYF. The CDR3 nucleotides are TGTGCCATCAGTGATGAGTTCGGAGCGGGGGAGGCTCAAGAGACCCAGTACTTC.

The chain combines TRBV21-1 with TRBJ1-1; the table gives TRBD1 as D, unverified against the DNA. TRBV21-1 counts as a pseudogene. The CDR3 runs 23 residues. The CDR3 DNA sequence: TGTGCCAGCAGCACCCGCCCAGGACCTCCGGGACAGGGGGCCGAAACCGTGAACACTGAAGCTTTCTTT. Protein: CASSTRPGPPGQGAETVNTEAFF.

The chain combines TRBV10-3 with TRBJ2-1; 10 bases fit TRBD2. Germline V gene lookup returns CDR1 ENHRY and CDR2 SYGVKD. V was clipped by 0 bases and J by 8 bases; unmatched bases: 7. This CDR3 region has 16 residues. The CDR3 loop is CAISESGLAGDYEQFF. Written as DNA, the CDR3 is TGTGCCATCAGTGAGTCTGGTCTAGCGGGAGACTATGAGCAGTTCTTC.

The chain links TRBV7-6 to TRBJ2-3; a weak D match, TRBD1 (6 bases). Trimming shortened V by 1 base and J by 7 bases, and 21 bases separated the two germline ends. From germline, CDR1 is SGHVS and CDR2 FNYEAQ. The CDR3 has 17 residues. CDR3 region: CASSLGGRLSSGHTQYF. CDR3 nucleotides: TGTGCCAGCAGCTTAGGGGGGCGGCTATCAAGCGGCCATACGCAGTATTTT.

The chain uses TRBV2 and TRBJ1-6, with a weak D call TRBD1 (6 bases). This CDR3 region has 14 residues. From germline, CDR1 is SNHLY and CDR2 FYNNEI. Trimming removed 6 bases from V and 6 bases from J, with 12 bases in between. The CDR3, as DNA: TGTGCCAGCAGCTTCGCCAGGGGTAATTCACCCCTCCACTTT. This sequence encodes CASSFARGNSPLHF.

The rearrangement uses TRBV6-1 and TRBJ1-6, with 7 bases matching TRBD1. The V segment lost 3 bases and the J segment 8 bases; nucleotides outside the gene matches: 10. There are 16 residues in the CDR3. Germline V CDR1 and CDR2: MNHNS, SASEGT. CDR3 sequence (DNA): TGTGCCAGCAGTGACTACGTGACAGGGTTGGATTCACCCCTCCACTTT. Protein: CASSDYVTGLDSPLHF.

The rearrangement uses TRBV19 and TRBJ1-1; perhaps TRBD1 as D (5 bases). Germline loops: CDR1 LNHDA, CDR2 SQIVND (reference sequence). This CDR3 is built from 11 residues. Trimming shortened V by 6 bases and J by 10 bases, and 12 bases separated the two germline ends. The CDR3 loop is CASRAGAGAFF. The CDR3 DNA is TGTGCCAGTAGGGCCGGGGCTGGAGCTTTCTTT.

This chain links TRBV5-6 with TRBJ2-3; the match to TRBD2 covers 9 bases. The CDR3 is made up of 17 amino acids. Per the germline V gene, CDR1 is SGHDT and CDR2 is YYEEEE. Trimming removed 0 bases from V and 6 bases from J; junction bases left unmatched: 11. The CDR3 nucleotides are TGTGCCAGCAGCTTGGGGGCTAGCGGGAAAAAGTTGGATACGCAGTATTTT. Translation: CASSLGASGKKLDTQYF.

The DNA for the CDR3 is TGTGCCAGCAGCTTGGCGGGGGGCAAAGGGCAGTACTTC. This codes for CASSLAGGKGQYF. This rearrangement joins TRBV5-8 to TRBJ2-7; tentatively, D is TRBD2 (7 bases). Germline loops: CDR1 SGHTS, CDR2 YDEGEE. The V end lost 0 bases, the J end lost 9 bases, and 13 bases lay between the germline ends. CDR3 length: 13 residues.

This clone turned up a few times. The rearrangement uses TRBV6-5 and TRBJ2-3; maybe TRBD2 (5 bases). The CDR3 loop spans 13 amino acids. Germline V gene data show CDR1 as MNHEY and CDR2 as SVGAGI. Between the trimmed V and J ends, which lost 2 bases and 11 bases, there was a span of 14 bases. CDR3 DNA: TGTGCCAGCAGTTACGGCGGGCCCGGGTTGCAGTATTTT. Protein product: CASSYGGPGLQYF.

The DNA of the CDR3 is TGTGCCAGCAGCCCTGGAGGGGGCTCCTACGAGCAGTACTTC. It translates to CASSPGGGSYEQYF. The chain couples TRBV3-1 (or the pseudogene TRBV3-2) to TRBJ2-7, with D possibly called TRBD1 or TRBD2 (6 bases each). CDR1 and CDR2 from the germline V gene are LGHDT and YNNKEL (reference sequence). The CDR3 has 14 residues. V lost 4 bases and J 0 bases, leaving 10 bases between the germline ends.

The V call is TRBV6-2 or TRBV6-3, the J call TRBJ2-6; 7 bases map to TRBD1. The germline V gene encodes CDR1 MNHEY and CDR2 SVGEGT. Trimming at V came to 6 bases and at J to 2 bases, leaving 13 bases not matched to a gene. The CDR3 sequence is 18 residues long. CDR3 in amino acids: CASSTDRASGAGANVLTF. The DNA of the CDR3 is TGTGCCAGCAGCACCGACAGGGCTTCCGGGGCTGGGGCCAACGTCCTGACTTTC.

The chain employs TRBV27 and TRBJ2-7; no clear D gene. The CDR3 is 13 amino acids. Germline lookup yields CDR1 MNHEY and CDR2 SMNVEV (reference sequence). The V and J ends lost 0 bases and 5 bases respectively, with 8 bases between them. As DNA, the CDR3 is TGTGCCAGCAGTTTATCGGTTAGCCACGAGCAGTACTTC. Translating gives CASSLSVSHEQYF.

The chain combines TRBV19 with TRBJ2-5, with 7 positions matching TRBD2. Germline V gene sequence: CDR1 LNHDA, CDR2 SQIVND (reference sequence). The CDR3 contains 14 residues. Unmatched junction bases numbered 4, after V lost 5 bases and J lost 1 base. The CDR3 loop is CASSPGGSQETQYF. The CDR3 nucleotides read TGTGCCAGTAGTCCCGGGGGGTCCCAAGAGACCCAGTACTTC.

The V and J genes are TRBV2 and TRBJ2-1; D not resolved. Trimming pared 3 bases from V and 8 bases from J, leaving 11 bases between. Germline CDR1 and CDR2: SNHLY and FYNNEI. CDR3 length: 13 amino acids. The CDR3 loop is CASSDGVRYEQFF. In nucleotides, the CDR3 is TGTGCCAGCAGTGATGGGGTAAGGTATGAGCAGTTCTTC.

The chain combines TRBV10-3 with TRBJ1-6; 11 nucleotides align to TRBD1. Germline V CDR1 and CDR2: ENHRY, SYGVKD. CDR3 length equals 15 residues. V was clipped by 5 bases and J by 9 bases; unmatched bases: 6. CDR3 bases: TGTGCCATCAGTTCGGGACAGGGGGATAGTTCACCCCTCCACTTT. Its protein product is CAISSGQGDSSPLHF.